The rows below give T cell receptor beta chains drawn from one sample of a study of read filtering for tumor transcriptome and immune sequencing. TCRdb ran MiXCR on the reads and lists one entry per CDR3 protein. The profile shows approximately 60,000 distinct CDR3 sequences, 20% to 25% of them singletons. Sequencing used a population of CD138-negative cells sorted from bone marrow. These receptors originate from a donor aged 40 or older with multiple myeloma. Both conserved end residues are part of each CDR3. Fields, in order: clone size, J gene, V gene, D gene, CDR3 protein, CDR3 DNA. A D gene is named only where the DNA matches it firmly. Only part of the rows carry a size: once, few, many, or a class if the clone is expanded.

clone size: few
J gene: TRBJ2-5
V gene: TRBV5-1
D gene: TRBD1
CDR3 protein: CASSGQGVQETQYF
CDR3 DNA: TGCGCCAGCAGTGGACAGGGGGTTCAAGAGACCCAGTACTTC

clone size: many
J gene: TRBJ2-3
V gene: TRBV7-6
D gene: NA
CDR3 protein: CASSPGGGDSTDTQYF
CDR3 DNA: TGTGCCAGCAGTCCCGGTGGAGGGGATAGCACAGATACGCAGTATTTT

clone size: many
J gene: TRBJ2-7
V gene: TRBV29-1
D gene: NA
CDR3 protein: CSVGQESYEQYF
CDR3 DNA: TGCAGCGTTGGACAGGAGTCCTACGAGCAGTACTTC

clone size: many
J gene: TRBJ2-1
V gene: TRBV5-1
D gene: TRBD2
CDR3 protein: CASSWGGSHEQFF
CDR3 DNA: TGCGCCAGCAGCTGGGGCGGGAGCCATGAGCAGTTCTTC

clone size: NA
J gene: TRBJ2-5
V gene: TRBV20-1
D gene: TRBD2
CDR3 protein: CSALYSGSGQETQYF
CDR3 DNA: TGCAGTGCTCTGTATAGCGGGAGTGGCCAAGAGACCCAGTACTTC

clone size: few
J gene: TRBJ2-3
V gene: TRBV7-3
D gene: TRBD2
CDR3 protein: CASSSYLAGRDRDTQYF
CDR3 DNA: TGTGCCAGCAGCTCGTATTTAGCGGGGAGGGATCGAGATACGCAGTATTTT

clone size: many
J gene: TRBJ2-5
V gene: TRBV5-6
D gene: NA
CDR3 protein: CASTWGWSAETQYF
CDR3 DNA: TGTGCCAGCACCTGGGGATGGTCTGCAGAGACCCAGTACTTC

clone size: NA
J gene: TRBJ2-3
V gene: TRBV10-3
D gene: TRBD1
CDR3 protein: CAISESGRTGAPTHADTQYF
CDR3 DNA: TGTGCCATCAGTGAGTCGGGGAGGACAGGGGCCCCCACCCACGCAGATACGCAGTATTTT

clone size: many
J gene: TRBJ1-1
V gene: TRBV7-9
D gene: TRBD1
CDR3 protein: CASSLETGGGTEAFF
CDR3 DNA: TGTGCCAGCAGCTTAGAGACAGGGGGGGGCACTGAAGCTTTCTTT

clone size: many
J gene: TRBJ2-4
V gene: TRBV2
D gene: TRBD1
CDR3 protein: CASGRDSPKNIQYF
CDR3 DNA: TGTGCCAGCGGAAGGGACAGTCCCAAAAACATTCAGTACTTC

clone size: NA
J gene: TRBJ2-7
V gene: TRBV6-5
D gene: NA
CDR3 protein: CASSRDRTPAYEQYF
CDR3 DNA: TGTGCCAGCAGTCGGGATCGGACGCCAGCCTACGAGCAGTACTTC

clone size: many
J gene: TRBJ2-6
V gene: TRBV28
D gene: TRBD1
CDR3 protein: CASSFLGQGKVGANVLTF
CDR3 DNA: TGTGCCAGCAGTTTTCTTGGACAGGGAAAAGTTGGGGCCAACGTCCTGACTTTC

clone size: many
J gene: TRBJ1-4
V gene: TRBV15
D gene: NA
CDR3 protein: CATSRVWGATNEKLFF
CDR3 DNA: TGTGCCACCAGCAGAGTCTGGGGGGCAACTAATGAAAAACTGTTTTTT

clone size: medium-sized
J gene: TRBJ2-7
V gene: TRBV15
D gene: TRBD2
CDR3 protein: CATSMDPGGAVQWQYF
CDR3 DNA: TGTGCCACCAGCATGGACCCGGGGGGGGCCGTTCAGTGGCAGTACTTC

clone size: NA
J gene: TRBJ2-1
V gene: TRBV7-6
D gene: TRBD1
CDR3 protein: CPSSRTSGGQFF
CDR3 DNA: TGTCCCAGCAGCCGGACATCAGGGGGGCAGTTCTTC

clone size: many
J gene: TRBJ2-2
V gene: TRBV29-1
D gene: NA
CDR3 protein: CSVEGRAGTGELFF
CDR3 DNA: TGCAGCGTTGAAGGCAGGGCGGGCACCGGGGAGCTGTTTTTT

clone size: many
J gene: TRBJ2-1
V gene: TRBV27
D gene: TRBD2
CDR3 protein: CASSHGTSGYNEQFF
CDR3 DNA: TGTGCCAGCAGTCACGGGACTAGCGGTTACAATGAGCAGTTCTTC

clone size: NA
J gene: TRBJ1-1
V gene: TRBV5-1
D gene: NA
CDR3 protein: CASHQAWVMNTEAFF
CDR3 DNA: TGCGCCAGCCACCAGGCGTGGGTAATGAACACTGAAGCTTTCTTT

clone size: many
J gene: TRBJ2-3
V gene: TRBV27
D gene: NA
CDR3 protein: CASSLLRGSTDTQYF
CDR3 DNA: TGTGCCAGCAGTTTGCTCAGGGGCAGCACAGATACGCAGTATTTT

clone size: many
J gene: TRBJ2-1
V gene: TRBV7-8
D gene: NA
CDR3 protein: CASTSLGQAYNEQFF
CDR3 DNA: TGTGCCAGCACCTCGCTGGGACAAGCCTACAATGAGCAGTTCTTC

clone size: many
J gene: TRBJ2-7
V gene: TRBV2
D gene: NA
CDR3 protein: CASNPESYEQYF
CDR3 DNA: TGTGCCAGCAATCCGGAGTCCTACGAGCAGTACTTC

clone size: many
J gene: TRBJ2-3
V gene: TRBV27
D gene: NA
CDR3 protein: CASSLWSHSDTQYF
CDR3 DNA: TGTGCCAGCAGTTTATGGTCACATTCAGATACGCAGTATTTT